This T cell receptor (beta chain) was sequenced in a study of blood T cell repertoires in COVID-19. Study in general: Italy, Spain and the United States were the sources of the convalescent and acute COVID-19 samples.

This clone was observed a few times. Assay: immunoSEQ multiplex PCR; the TCRdb copy retains only in-frame clones and omits some. Among a few hundred thousand clones listed, roughly 84% were seen once. What was sequenced was PBMCs or T cells enriched from blood (not recorded which). This TCR derives from a woman aged 40 to 49 who had recovered from COVID-19.

The CDR3 sequence: CASSLVNSGEQYF. In DNA form, the CDR3 reads TGTGCCAGCAGCTTAGTAAATTCGGGGGAGCAGTACTTC. The gene calls are TRBV27 and TRBJ2-7; tentative D call: TRBD2 (5 bases). The ends were cut back, 6 bases at V and 7 bases at J, with 16 bases in the middle. The CDR3 is 13 residues long. Germline-derived CDR1 and CDR2 are MNHEY and SMNVEV (reference sequence).